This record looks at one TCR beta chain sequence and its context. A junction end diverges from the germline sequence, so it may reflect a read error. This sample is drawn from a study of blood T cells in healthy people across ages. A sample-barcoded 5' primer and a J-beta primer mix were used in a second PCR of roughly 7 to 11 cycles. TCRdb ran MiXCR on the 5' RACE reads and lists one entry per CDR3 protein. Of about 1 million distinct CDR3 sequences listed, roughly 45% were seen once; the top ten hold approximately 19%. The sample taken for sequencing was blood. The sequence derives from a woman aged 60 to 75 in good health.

The CDR3 region has the DNA TGTGCCAGTAGCTTCGAGGGTAGCACTGAAGCTTTCTTT. Translated, it gives CASSFEGSTEAFF. This chain joins TRBV7-9 and TRBJ1-1; D not resolved. CDR1 is SEHNR, CDR2 FQNEAQ, per germline (reference sequence). There are 13 residues in the CDR3.